This T cell receptor (beta chain) was found in a study of blood T cell repertoires in COVID-19. The overall study: The cDNA or gDNA used as material had been derived from T cells, B-cell-depleted T cells, or PBMCs.

Germline values: CDR1 SGHAT, CDR2 FQNNGV. Trimming took 7 bases from V and 1 from J, leaving 14 bases between them. The CDR3 contains 14 residues. Sequenced by immunoSEQ multiplex PCR; TCRdb stores in-frame clones only, minus some. Counted here are 150,000 or so clones, approximately 92% occurring once; the ten biggest clones make up about an eighth. The rearrangement joins TRBV11-2 to TRBJ2-7; D possibly corresponds to TRBD1 (5 bases). The TCR sequence derives from a man aged 18 to 29 with COVID-19, enrolled during active disease. The sequenced material came from peripheral blood. The chain's CDR3 is CASTSQTESYEQYF. DNA of the CDR3: TGTGCCAGCACCTCCCAGACAGAGTCCTACGAGCAGTACTTC.